This T cell receptor beta chain was observed in a study of blood T cells in healthy people across ages. This clonotype was detected only a few times. Primed by a sample-barcoded 5' primer and a J-beta primer mix, a second PCR proceeded for roughly 7 to 11 cycles. TCRdb used MiXCR to reprocess the 5' RACE reads, holding one entry per CDR3 protein. The sample carries about 800,000 distinct CDR3 sequences, 20% to 25% recorded once. Unmatched junction bases numbered 6, after V lost 5 bases and J lost 10 bases. The CDR3 length is 13 residues. Germline CDR1 reads MDHEN; CDR2 reads SYDVKM. These same records also appear under a second study, on T cells of mothers and their children.

The sample was blood. The chain combines TRBV28 with TRBJ2-3; the match to TRBD2 covers 10 bases. This clonotype originated in a boy under 18 in good health. CDR3 protein: CASSPTSGIAQYF. Written as DNA, the CDR3 is TGTGCCAGCAGTCCTACTAGCGGGATTGCGCAGTATTTT.